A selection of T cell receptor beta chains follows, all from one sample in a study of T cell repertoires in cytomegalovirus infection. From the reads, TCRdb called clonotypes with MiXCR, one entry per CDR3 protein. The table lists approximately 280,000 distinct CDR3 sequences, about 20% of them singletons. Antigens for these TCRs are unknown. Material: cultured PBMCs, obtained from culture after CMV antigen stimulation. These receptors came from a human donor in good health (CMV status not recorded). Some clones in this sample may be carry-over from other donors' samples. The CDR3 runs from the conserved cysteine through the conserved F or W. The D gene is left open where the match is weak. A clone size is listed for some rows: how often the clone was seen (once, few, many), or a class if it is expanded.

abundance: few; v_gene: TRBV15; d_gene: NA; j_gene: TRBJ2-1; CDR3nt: TGTGCCACCAGCTACCGGGACCCTAATGTTGGGCAGTTCTTC; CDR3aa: CATSYRDPNVGQFF
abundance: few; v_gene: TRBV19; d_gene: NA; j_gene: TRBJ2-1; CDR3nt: TGTGCCAGTAGTCGCGCCTATGAGCAGTTCTTC; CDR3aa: CASSRAYEQFF
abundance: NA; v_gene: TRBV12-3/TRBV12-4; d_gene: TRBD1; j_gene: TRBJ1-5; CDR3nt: TGTGCCAGCAGTTTATCGGACAGGTGGCAGCCCCAGCATTTT; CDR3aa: CASSLSDRWQPQHF
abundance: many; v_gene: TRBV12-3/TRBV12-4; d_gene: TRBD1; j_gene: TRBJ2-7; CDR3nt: TGTGCCAGCAGTCGGGGACAGGGTTACGAGCAGTACTTC; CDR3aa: CASSRGQGYEQYF
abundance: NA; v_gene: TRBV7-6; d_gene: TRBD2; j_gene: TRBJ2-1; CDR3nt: TGTGCCAGCAGCTTAGGGGGACTAGCGGCGAAAAGCTCCTACAATGAGCAGTTCTTC; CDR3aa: CASSLGGLAAKSSYNEQFF
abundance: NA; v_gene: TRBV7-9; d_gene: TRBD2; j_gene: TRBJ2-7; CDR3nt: TGTGCCAGCAGCTCGACTAGCGGATCCTACGAGCAGTACTTC; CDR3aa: CASSSTSGSYEQYF
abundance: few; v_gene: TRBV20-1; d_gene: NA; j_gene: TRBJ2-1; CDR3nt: TGCAGTCATCGGCGGAGAGCCTTCAATGAGCAGTTCTTC; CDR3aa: CSHRRRAFNEQFF
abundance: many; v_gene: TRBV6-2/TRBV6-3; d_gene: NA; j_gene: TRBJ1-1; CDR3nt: TGTGCCAGCAGTTACCACTCGGAGCCCGTTCATGGGGCCATGAACACTGAAGCTTTCTTT; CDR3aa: CASSYHSEPVHGAMNTEAFF
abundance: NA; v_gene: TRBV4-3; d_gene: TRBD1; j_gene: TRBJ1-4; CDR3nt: TGCGCCAGCAGCCGGTCCGCAGGGGGACTAGGAGAAAAACTGTTTTTT; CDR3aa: CASSRSAGGLGEKLFF
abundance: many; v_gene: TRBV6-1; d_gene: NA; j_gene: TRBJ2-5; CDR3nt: TGTGCCAGCAGTGAACTGCCAGGGAAGCAAAAGACCCAGTACTTC; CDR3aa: CASSELPGKQKTQYF